This is a list of T cell receptor beta chains from one sample in a study of CD8 T cells in Susac syndrome. TCRdb analysed the immunoSEQ multiplex PCR reads with MiXCR anew, one entry per CDR3 protein. The sample has hundreds of thousands of distinct CDR3 sequences; around 95% are singletons. The sequenced sample was CD4+ T cells from PBMCs. The source is a human donor with multiple sclerosis. Each CDR3 is given without its conserved first and last residue.

V gene	CDR3 protein
TRBV27	ASSLVRGSDTQY
TRBV28	ASSFPPNYGYT
TRBV7-9	ASIETDRGGYT
TRBV10-2	ASSEAFGTHSPLH
TRBV20-1	SATPLGRDSTDTQY
TRBV27	ASISRYTDTQY
TRBV6-1	ASSDGGRTDTQY
TRBV5-4	ASSLGSGSRYNEQF
TRBV3-1	ASSQPGQGGEKLF
TRBV12-3/TRBV12-4	ASSSGVGKGGQETQY
TRBV18	ASSPFSRKDTQY
TRBV12-3/TRBV12-4	ASSESEGNYEQY
TRBV20-1	SARREGGETQY
TRBV29-1	SVTDRGIADTQY
TRBV7-3	ASSLTRGASGANEQF
TRBV19	ASRRDSQNYGYT
TRBV29-1	SVEGVGNQPQH
TRBV27	ASRPTGRATYEQY
TRBV15	ATSREGGTGQETQY
TRBV29-1	SVGGPSSYNEQF
TRBV7-2	ASSPQAHGTQY
TRBV30	AWTSSHTIY
TRBV27	ASSKRGANYGYT
TRBV30	AWSRGRERFYGYT
TRBV29-1	SVADNYGYT
TRBV12-3/TRBV12-4	ASSLARSEQY
TRBV4-1	ASSPETGSPPETQY
TRBV7-2	ASSPWTSISGADTQY
TRBV5-1	ASSFDQGRNEQF
TRBV20-1	SARVKQGSGKLF
TRBV9	ASSSSILGQGANEQY
TRBV19	ASSMDGDSNQPQH
TRBV20-1	SASGQGFGGSYEQY
TRBV23-1	ASSHDREMNTEAF
TRBV18	ASSPLGGGDDEQY
TRBV29-1	SVVRPGGNIQY